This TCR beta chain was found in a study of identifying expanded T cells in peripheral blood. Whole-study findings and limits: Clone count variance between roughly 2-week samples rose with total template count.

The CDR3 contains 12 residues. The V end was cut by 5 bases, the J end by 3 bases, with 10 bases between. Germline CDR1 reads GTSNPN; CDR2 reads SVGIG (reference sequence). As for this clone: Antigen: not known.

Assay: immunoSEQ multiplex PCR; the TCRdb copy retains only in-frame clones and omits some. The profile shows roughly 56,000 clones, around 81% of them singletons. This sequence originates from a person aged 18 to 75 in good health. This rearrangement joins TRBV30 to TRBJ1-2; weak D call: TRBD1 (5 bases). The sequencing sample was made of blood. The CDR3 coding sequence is TGTGCCTGGTATGGGGCGTACTATGGCTACACCTTC. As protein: CAWYGAYYGYTF.